Presented here are 20 T cell receptor beta chains from one specimen sequenced in a study of cytotoxic CD8 clonotypes in ibrutinib-treated CLL. Generated by immunoSEQ multiplex PCR, the TCRdb table keeps only in-frame clones and is missing some. The repertoire includes more than 110,000 clones, approximately 90% of them detected once, and about a tenth sits in the top ten. This specimen was PBMCs, taken after 12 months of ibrutinib treatment. These receptor sequences come from a human donor with chronic lymphocytic leukemia.

This clone was recorded once. The chain is built from TRBV14 and TRBJ2-3; TRBD1 matches at 7 bases. After removal of 4 bases from V and 2 bases from J, the junction contained 3 bases not matched to a gene. CDR3 length: 14 residues. Per germline, CDR1 SGHDN and CDR2 FVKESK. Written as DNA, the CDR3 is TGTGCCAGCAGCCGGGACAGCTCCACAGATACGCAGTATTTT. It yields the protein CASSRDSSTDTQYF.

The chain employs TRBV19 and TRBJ2-7; the D gene is possibly TRBD1 (6 bases). The germline CDR1 and CDR2 sequences are LNHDA and SQIVND (reference sequence). The CDR3 spans 13 residues. Trimming shortened V by 3 bases and J by 3 bases, and 9 bases separated the two germline ends. CDR3 amino acids: CASSMGQLYEQYF. In nucleotides, the CDR3 is TGTGCCAGTAGTATGGGACAACTCTACGAGCAGTACTTC.

V is TRBV10-3 and J is TRBJ2-1; D ambiguous. The germline V and J ends were trimmed by 4 bases and 0 bases, with 10 bases remaining between them. CDR3 length: 15 amino acids. Germline V gives CDR1 ENHRY, CDR2 SYGVKD. Here the CDR3 reads CAISAESSSYNEQFF. DNA of the CDR3: TGTGCCATCAGTGCGGAGTCTAGCTCCTACAATGAGCAGTTCTTC.

V usage is TRBV25-1 and J usage is TRBJ1-2; TRBD1 might be the D (5 bases). The CDR3 has 13 residues. Germline CDR1 and CDR2: MGHDK and SYGVNS. The V end was cut by 6 bases, the J end by 8 bases, with 16 bases between. The CDR3 sequence is CASSMSGLNGYTF. DNA for the CDR3: TGTGCCAGCAGCATGTCAGGGCTAAACGGCTACACCTTC.

This chain joins TRBV28 and TRBJ2-2; 14 bases map to TRBD2. This CDR3 has 18 amino acids. Germline CDR1 and CDR2: MDHEN and SYDVKM. Germline trimming cut 2 bases from V and 7 bases from J; bases unmatched to any gene: 9. The CDR3 nucleotides are TGTGCCAGCAGTTTAGTTTTGGGACTAGCGGGAGAGGACGGGGAGCTGTTTTTT. It translates to CASSLVLGLAGEDGELFF.

The chain couples TRBV11-3 to TRBJ1-5, with 7 bases lining up with TRBD1. V shed 4 bases and J 2 bases; nucleotides not matched to a gene: 8. CDR1 is SGHNT, CDR2 YENEEA, per germline. CDR3 size: 16 residues. The CDR3 loop is CASSSRQGFCNQPQHF. The DNA of the CDR3 is TGTGCCAGCAGCTCTCGACAGGGCTTTTGCAATCAGCCCCAGCATTTT.

J is TRBJ2-1 and V is TRBV12-5; D uncertain. The CDR3 sequence is 15 residues long. Germline V gene sequence: CDR1 LGHNT, CDR2 FRNRAP. V was pared by 2 bases and J by 4 bases, with 12 bases between. CDR3 sequence reads: CASGLIPPVYNEQFF. CDR3 in DNA: TGTGCTAGTGGTTTGATCCCCCCCGTTTACAATGAGCAGTTCTTC. Supplemented by reference TRBV12-5 and TRBJ2-1, the full variable domain reads DARVTQTPRHKVTEMGQEVTMRCQPILGHNTVFWYRQTMMQGLELLAYFRNRAPLDDSGMPKDRFSAEMPDATLATLKIQPSEPRDSAVYFCASGLIPPVYNEQFFGPGTRLTVL.

This rearrangement joins TRBV28 to TRBJ2-6, with a possible D match to TRBD1 (5 bases). The CDR3 contains 12 residues. Germline assignment: CDR1 MDHEN and CDR2 SYDVKM. For the CDR3, the DNA is TGTGCTTCAGGGTCAGGGGCCAACGTCCTGACTTTC. Translated: CASGSGANVLTF.

V is TRBV28 and J is TRBJ2-7; D unresolved. The CDR3 extends over 13 amino acids. V lost 2 bases and J 1 base, leaving 6 bases between the germline ends. Germline assignment: CDR1 MDHEN and CDR2 SYDVKM. CDR3: CASSLGPSYEQYF. CDR3 nucleotide sequence: TGTGCCAGCAGTTTAGGCCCATCCTACGAGCAGTACTTC.

The chain combines TRBV19 with TRBJ2-1; D gene unclear. The germline gives CDR1 LNHDA, CDR2 SQIVND (reference sequence). Trimming took off 7 bases at V and 0 bases at J, with 13 bases between the two ends. This CDR3 is built from 15 residues. CDR3 nucleotides: TGTGCCAGTAAACGGTCCGAGAGCTCCTACAATGAGCAGTTCTTC. This encodes CASKRSESSYNEQFF.

V and J are TRBV7-3 and TRBJ2-1; no clear D gene. CDR3 length: 12 residues. Trimming removed 4 bases at V and 7 bases at J, with 8 bases between. Germline assignment: CDR1 SGHTA and CDR2 FQGTGA. CDR3 protein: CASSSPPNEQFF. For the CDR3, the DNA is TGTGCCAGCAGCTCCCCCCCTAATGAGCAGTTCTTC.

The rearrangement uses TRBV5-1 and TRBJ1-3; 7 bases agree with TRBD1. The germline V gene encodes CDR1 SGHRS and CDR2 YFSETQ. J lost 2 bases, V lost 3 bases, and 2 bases had no gene match. The CDR3 loop spans 14 amino acids. CDR3 DNA: TGCGCCAGCAGCTACGGGACAGCTGGAAACACCATATATTTT. Its translation: CASSYGTAGNTIYF.

J is TRBJ1-5 and V is TRBV29-1; D gene unclear. This CDR3 spans 13 amino acids. The germline gives CDR1 SQVTM, CDR2 ANQGSEA. Trimming shortened V by 7 bases and J by 2 bases, and 12 bases separated the two germline ends. CDR3 nucleotide sequence: TGCAGCGCATTGGCGCAGGGCAATCAGCCCCAGCATTTT. Its protein product is CSALAQGNQPQHF.

The chain links TRBV7-9 to TRBJ2-3, with D tentatively TRBD1 or TRBD2 (6 bases each). V lost 1 base and J lost 5, with 13 bases in between. CDR1 SEHNR and CDR2 FQNEAQ come from the germline V gene (reference sequence). The CDR3 is made up of 15 amino acids. In DNA form, the CDR3 reads TGTGCCAGCAGCTTAGGACAGGCGGGAATAGATACGCAGTATTTT. It codes for CASSLGQAGIDTQYF.

V is TRBV9 and J is TRBJ1-4; D call uncertain. The germline V gene encodes CDR1 SGDLS and CDR2 YYNGEE. The V end was cut by 3 bases, the J end by 4 bases, with 10 bases between. This CDR3 region has 14 residues. The CDR3 is CASSGPAVNEKLFF. CDR3 sequence (DNA): TGTGCCAGCAGCGGCCCGGCCGTTAATGAAAAACTGTTTTTT.

This clone was detected once. The J gene is TRBJ2-7, the V gene TRBV7-8, with D possibly TRBD1 on 5 matching bases. This CDR3 comprises 14 residues. V was trimmed by 4 bases and J by 0 bases, leaving 10 bases between them. Germline V gives CDR1 SGHVS, CDR2 FQNEAQ. CDR3 sequence: CASSSTVSSYEQYF. CDR3 nucleotide sequence: TGTGCCAGCAGCTCGACAGTAAGCTCCTACGAGCAGTACTTC.

This clone was found once. This rearrangement joins TRBV6-4 to TRBJ1-1; D gene unclear. Trimming stripped 6 bases from V and 3 bases from J, with 20 bases between. Germline V gene data show CDR1 as MRHNA and CDR2 as SNTAGT. The length of the CDR3 is 16 residues. The CDR3 protein is CASSGPEGREDTEAFF. As DNA, the CDR3 is TGTGCCAGCAGCGGACCCGAGGGCCGGGAGGACACTGAAGCTTTCTTT.

Here the CDR3 DNA reads TGTGCCAGCAGGGCATACGAAATGAACACTGAAGCTTTCTTT. Its translation: CASRAYEMNTEAFF. This chain links TRBV2 with TRBJ1-1; D remains ambiguous. Germline assignment: CDR1 SNHLY and CDR2 FYNNEI. This CDR3 is 14 amino acids long. With 6 bases removed from V and 0 bases from J, the gap between germline ends came to 11 bases. Looking up the rest from reference TRBV2 and TRBJ1-1 gives the full variable domain: EPEVTQTPSHQVTQMGQEVILRCVPISNHLYFYWYRQILGQKVEFLVSFYNNEISEKSEIFDDQFSVERPDGSNFTLKIRSTKLEDSAMYFCASRAYEMNTEAFFGQGTRLTVV.

The chain recombines TRBV27 with TRBJ2-3, with D tentatively TRBD1 (5 bases). The CDR3 runs 16 residues. Germline loops: CDR1 MNHEY, CDR2 SMNVEV (reference sequence). The V end lost 2 bases, the J end lost 0 bases, and 12 bases lay between the germline ends. The CDR3 nucleotides read TGTGCCAGCAGTTTACGGTGGCAGGGTAGCACAGATACGCAGTATTTT. Protein sequence: CASSLRWQGSTDTQYF.

The rearrangement links TRBV4-1 to TRBJ2-7; 10 bases match TRBD2. CDR1 MGHRA and CDR2 YSYEKL come from the germline V gene. The trim removed 3 bases at V and 3 bases at J, leaving 14 bases unmatched. The CDR3 is made up of 18 amino acids. CDR3 protein: CASSQGEQREGLLYEQYF. The DNA of the CDR3 is TGCGCCAGCAGCCAGGGGGAGCAGCGGGAGGGCCTACTCTACGAGCAGTACTTC.